This is a list of T cell receptor beta chains from one sample in a study of blood T cell repertoires in COVID-19. Assay: immunoSEQ multiplex PCR; the TCRdb copy retains only in-frame clones and omits some. The data contain around 65,000 clones, roughly 77% of them singletons. The specimen sequenced was peripheral blood. The receptors originated from an elderly man with acute or convalescent COVID-19. The CDR3 runs from the conserved cysteine through the conserved F or W. A D gene is named only where the DNA matches it firmly. Clone size appears in some rows only: once, few, many, or a class for an expanded clone.

v_gene,d_gene,abundance,j_gene,CDR3nt,CDR3aa
TRBV7-6,-,-,TRBJ2-5,TGTGCCAGCAGCCCCCTTATGTGGCAGGGGACGCAGACCCAGTACTTC,CASSPLMWQGTQTQYF
TRBV10-3,TRBD1,-,TRBJ1-5,TGTGCCATCCGGGGACAGGGGCCGGATCCGGTCCAGCATTTT,CAIRGQGPDPVQHF
TRBV11-1,-,-,TRBJ2-5,TGTGCCAGCAGCTTAAACAGGGACTATTCGGCCCAGTACTTC,CASSLNRDYSAQYF
TRBV5-6,-,-,TRBJ2-1,TGTGCCAGCAGCTCCTATCAGAGGAGTGAGCAGTTCTTC,CASSSYQRSEQFF
TRBV27,-,-,TRBJ2-1,TGTGCCAGCAGTTCAGGTATCGCCTACAATGAGCAGTTCTTC,CASSSGIAYNEQFF
TRBV5-1,-,-,TRBJ1-1,TGCGCCAGCAGCCGCAGCAGGGGCTCGAACACTGAAGCTTTCTTT,CASSRSRGSNTEAFF
TRBV4-3,TRBD1,-,TRBJ1-2,TGCGCCAGCAGCCAGCAGACAGGGGGAAGCGGCTATGGCTACACCTTC,CASSQQTGGSGYGYTF
TRBV9,-,-,TRBJ1-5,TGTGCCAGCAGCGTAGGACTGTACAATCAGCCCCAGCATTTT,CASSVGLYNQPQHF
TRBV9,-,-,TRBJ2-3,TGTGCCAGCAGCGCTACAGAGGGGGGGGCGCAGGATACGCAGTATTTT,CASSATEGGAQDTQYF
TRBV4-3,TRBD2,-,TRBJ2-2,TGCGCCAGCAGCCAAGGACTAGCGGGAGGGAACACCGGGGAGCTGTTTTTT,CASSQGLAGGNTGELFF
TRBV28,-,many,TRBJ2-1,TGTGCCAGCAGTTTAAGCGGTGGGCGTGAGCAGTTCTTC,CASSLSGGREQFF
TRBV9,-,-,TRBJ2-1,TGTGCCAGCAGCGTAGGAAGGTGGCGGGATGAGCAGTTCTTC,CASSVGRWRDEQFF
TRBV7-8,TRBD1,-,TRBJ1-2,TGTGCCAGCAGCCAGAGGACAGGTGGCTACACCTTC,CASSQRTGGYTF
TRBV20-1,-,-,TRBJ2-1,TGCAGTGCTAGTGACGCTGCTAGCTCCTACAATGAGCAGTTCTTC,CSASDAASSYNEQFF
TRBV4-1,TRBD2,-,TRBJ2-1,TGCGCCAGCAGCCAAGATCGCCGGTTAGCGGGGGGGCGAGGGTACAATGAGCAGTTCTTC,CASSQDRRLAGGRGYNEQFF
TRBV15,-,-,TRBJ2-1,TGTGCCACCAGCAGCAACCGAGGAGCCTATGAGCAGTTCTTC,CATSSNRGAYEQFF
TRBV6-2/TRBV6-3,TRBD2,-,TRBJ2-1,TGTGCCAGCAGTTACTGGCTGGGGACTAGCGGGAGTATAAATGAGCAGTTCTTC,CASSYWLGTSGSINEQFF
TRBV19,-,-,TRBJ1-2,TGTGCCAGTGGACGGGACTTCTATGGCTACACCTTC,CASGRDFYGYTF
TRBV5-6,TRBD1,-,TRBJ1-6,TGTGCCAGCAGCTACCGGGACAGGGGTAATTCACCCCTCCACTTT,CASSYRDRGNSPLHF
TRBV7-2,-,few,TRBJ1-5,TGTGCCAGCAGCTTATCCGGGGGTATGAACAATCAGCCCCAGCATTTT,CASSLSGGMNNQPQHF
TRBV5-1,TRBD1,-,TRBJ2-2,TGCGCCAGCAGCTTGGAAGGGGGCATCGGCACCGGGGAGCTGTTTTTT,CASSLEGGIGTGELFF
TRBV3-1/TRBV3-2,TRBD1,-,TRBJ1-6,TGTGCCAGCCGGACAGGGGAGGATTCACCCCTCCACTTT,CASRTGEDSPLHF
TRBV10-3,-,few,TRBJ1-1,TGTGCCATCAGTGAGCAGGGGAGCACTGAAGCTTTCTTT,CAISEQGSTEAFF
TRBV28,-,-,TRBJ1-2,TGTGCCAGCCGAACCCGACAGTTTCATACGGTGGAGTATGGCTACACCTTC,CASRTRQFHTVEYGYTF
TRBV28,-,-,TRBJ2-7,TGTGCCAGCAGGGACACAGGGTACGACGAGCAGTACTTC,CASRDTGYDEQYF
TRBV7-6,-,-,TRBJ1-1,TGTGCCAGCAGCCCCCGTGACGGCGGTAGCACTGAAGCTTTCTTT,CASSPRDGGSTEAFF
TRBV7-2,-,-,TRBJ2-7,TGTGCCAGCAGCCCTCGGCCCGGGTCCGAGCAGTACTTC,CASSPRPGSEQYF
TRBV6-6,TRBD1,-,TRBJ1-5,TGTGCCAGCAGCCGGGACAGGGGAAGGGGTCAGCCCCAGCATTTT,CASSRDRGRGQPQHF
TRBV29-1,TRBD1,-,TRBJ2-7,TGCAGCGTCCGGGACAGAGACTACGAGCAGTACTTC,CSVRDRDYEQYF
TRBV7-2,-,-,TRBJ2-1,TGTGCCAGCAGCTTAGTCCCTAACAATGAGCAGTTCTTC,CASSLVPNNEQFF
TRBV6-2/TRBV6-3,TRBD2,-,TRBJ2-5,TGTGCCAGCAGTTACGGGGCTAGCGGTAGACAAGAGACCCAGTACTTC,CASSYGASGRQETQYF
TRBV6-5,TRBD2,-,TRBJ2-7,TGTGCCAGCAGTTGGGCTAGCGGACTCTCCTACGAGCAGTACTTC,CASSWASGLSYEQYF
TRBV7-8,TRBD1,-,TRBJ2-7,TGTGCCAGCAGCGCGACAGGGGGCGGCTACGAGCAGTACTTC,CASSATGGGYEQYF
TRBV2,-,few,TRBJ2-7,TGTGCCAGCACGTCCAGCCAGCGCTACTCCTACGAGCAGTACTTC,CASTSSQRYSYEQYF
TRBV5-1,-,-,TRBJ1-1,TGCGCCAGCAGCACAGGACAGAACACTGAAGCTTTCTTT,CASSTGQNTEAFF
TRBV30,-,-,TRBJ1-4,TGTGCCTGGAGAAGCGGGACGGCTGAAAAACTGTTTTTT,CAWRSGTAEKLFF
TRBV6-5,TRBD2,-,TRBJ2-7,TGTGCCAGCAGCCAAGCGGGAGACTACTACGAGCAGTACTTC,CASSQAGDYYEQYF
TRBV5-4,TRBD1,-,TRBJ1-2,TGTGCCAGCAGCTTTCCCCCGGGACAGGGGGTGAGTGGCTACACCTTC,CASSFPPGQGVSGYTF
TRBV18,TRBD1,few,TRBJ1-1,TGTGCCAGCTCACCATCCGGGACAGGCTTAAACACTGAAGCTTTCTTT,CASSPSGTGLNTEAFF
TRBV6-1,TRBD2,-,TRBJ2-7,TGTGCCAGCAGTGAGTCTCTAGCGGGAGGGGTTTGGGAGCAGTACTTC,CASSESLAGGVWEQYF
TRBV7-8,TRBD1,-,TRBJ1-2,TGTGCCAGCAGCACGGGACAGTTTACTAACTATGGCTACACCTTC,CASSTGQFTNYGYTF
TRBV24-1,-,-,TRBJ1-2,TGTGCCACCAGTGAGGCCACAGGGAACGGCTACACCTTC,CATSEATGNGYTF
TRBV7-2,TRBD1,-,TRBJ2-5,TGTGCCAGCAGTCCCGACAGGGGAGTTCAAGAGACCCAGTACTTC,CASSPDRGVQETQYF
TRBV7-9,-,-,TRBJ2-2,TGTGCCAGCAGCTCCCAGGGGGGCACCGGGGAGCTGTTTTTT,CASSSQGGTGELFF
TRBV19,-,once,TRBJ1-2,TGTGCCAGTCAACTCAGGGGCCGAGGCTACACCTTC,CASQLRGRGYTF
TRBV10-3,TRBD1,-,TRBJ1-1,TGTGCCATCAGGAACGGACAGGGGTACACTGAAGCTTTCTTT,CAIRNGQGYTEAFF
TRBV25-1,-,many,TRBJ2-2,TGTGCCAGCAGTTCGCAGGGGACCCCCGGGGAGCTGTTTTTT,CASSSQGTPGELFF
TRBV6-2/TRBV6-3,-,-,TRBJ2-7,TGTGCCAGCAGTTACGGAGACAGATGGGCCTCCTACGAGCAGTACTTC,CASSYGDRWASYEQYF
TRBV7-2,-,-,TRBJ1-6,TGTGCCAGCACCGGGGTGGGTTCACCCCTCCACTTT,CASTGVGSPLHF
TRBV7-3,-,-,TRBJ2-7,TGTGCCAGCAGCCTAAAGGCGGGTCTATTCTACGAGCAGTACTTC,CASSLKAGLFYEQYF
TRBV5-4,-,-,TRBJ1-2,TGTGCCAGCAGACCCGGACAGCATAACTATGGCTACACCTTC,CASRPGQHNYGYTF
TRBV29-1,-,-,TRBJ2-7,TGCAGCGTTGAACCACAGGGAGGGAGCTCCTACGAGCAGTACTTC,CSVEPQGGSSYEQYF
TRBV7-9,-,-,TRBJ2-2,TGTGCCAGCAGCCTTCTTAACACCGGGGAGCTGTTTTTT,CASSLLNTGELFF
TRBV13,-,-,TRBJ1-3,TGTGCCAGCAGCTTGTGGGCCCTCTCTGGAAACACCATATATTTT,CASSLWALSGNTIYF
TRBV11-2,TRBD1,-,TRBJ1-2,TGTGCCAGCAGCCCCACACGGGGACAGGACACCCCTTATGGCTACACCTTC,CASSPTRGQDTPYGYTF
TRBV18,-,-,TRBJ2-6,TGTGCCAGCTCACCATCGGGGACTGGGGCCAACGTCCTGACTTTC,CASSPSGTGANVLTF
TRBV19,TRBD1,-,TRBJ2-2,TGTGCCAGTAGTATAAACAGGGGGCGCGGCACCGGGGAGCTGTTTTTT,CASSINRGRGTGELFF
TRBV6-6,-,-,TRBJ2-7,TGTGCCAGCAATTCCGGGACATACAACTACGAGCAGTACTTC,CASNSGTYNYEQYF
TRBV28,TRBD1,many,TRBJ1-5,TGTGCCAGCAGTTTGTCCCGACAGGGGGCGAATGATCAGCCCCAGCATTTT,CASSLSRQGANDQPQHF
TRBV2,-,few,TRBJ1-2,TGTGCCAGCAGTGAAAACTTAAGTGGCTACACCTTC,CASSENLSGYTF